This T cell receptor beta chain emerged from a study of control samples from healthy donors and cancer patients (dated by TCRdb to about 2020). Note on this clone: It lacks a known antigen. Base qualities are not at hand, and no much larger clone is one base apart.

From cysteine to phenylalanine, the CDR3 is 13 amino acids long. The sequence is cut down to CDR3 DNA, 39 bases in frame from base 1. From a lookup of the germline V gene (reference sequence), CDR1 and CDR2 are LNHDA and SQIVND. V gives up 3 bases and J gives up 10 bases, and the segment between their germline ends measures 13 bases. The library was prepared using the immunoSEQ multiplex PCR assay. Drawn from immuneACCESS, this table holds only the in-frame rearrangements with V and J called that TCRdb kept. Clones are partly lost; checked studies trace under half to an unresolved V gene and leave the rest unexplained. This sample comprises over 85,000 clones, approximately 91% of them detected only once. About 9.5% of the sample goes to the ten largest clones.

Sequenced input: PBMCs. The TCR was taken from a woman in her fifties or sixties with colorectal cancer. This chain joins TRBV19 to TRBJ2-1, with the D assignment possibly TRBD1 or TRBD2, given 5 matching bases for each. The CDR3 amino acid sequence is: CASSIRDGWEQFF. The sequence in DNA is TGTGCCAGTAGTATCAGGGACGGTTGGGAGCAGTTCTTC.